Below, one TCR beta chain is given with its context. The antigen is unknown. An end of the junction differs from the germline gene, which may be a read error. This sample stems from a study of tumor-infiltrating lymphocytes in primary liver carcinoma. Study-wide points: Tumors and blood were compared for top-250-clone fraction, and tumors had the significantly higher value (p = 0.039). Tumor-adjacent and tumor-blood pairs shared a smaller degree of overlap than tumor region pairs.

The CDR3 runs 14 residues. CDR1 SGHRS and CDR2 YFSETQ come from the germline V gene. Out of unsorted whole blood came the blood RNA, and germline DNA was extracted as well. They drew 4 to 4.5 milliliters of peripheral blood before surgery. A primer matching the constant region was used to make TCR beta cDNA from approximately 500 ng of total RNA. Researchers made the TCR beta libraries by running three nested multiplex PCR rounds with slightly modified ARM-PCR. Investigators reported that the first two PCR rounds, at approximately 11 cycles each, used TRBV1-TRBV30 forward primers with a C-beta reverse primer. TCRdb re-called the multiplex PCR reads with MiXCR, one entry per CDR3 protein. The profile covers approximately 300,000 distinct CDR3 sequences, with 65% appearing a single time and roughly 8.6% taken by the ten largest.

Input material: peripheral blood. This chain uses TRBV5-1 with TRBJ2-1; D gene ambiguous. The receptor comes from a man aged 40-49 years with primary liver carcinoma and hepatitis B virus infection. CDR3 sequence (DNA): TGCGCCAGCAGCAAAGACTTCTCCTACAATGGGCAGTTCTTC. This gives the protein CASSKDFSYNGQFF.